This entry lists 32 T cell receptor beta chains sequenced from one sample in a study of memory CD4+ T cells and cytomegalovirus serostatus. This table comes from immunoSEQ multiplex PCR, and its TCRdb copy is limited to in-frame clones, with some not included. The repertoire holds 45,000 to 60,000 clones, with about four fifths as singletons. Single viable CD3+CD4+CD8-CD45RO+ cells were sorted as the memory CD4+ T cells. Material for sequencing was memory CD4+ T cells from blood. The origin of the receptors is an adult in good health and CMV-seropositive.

This rearrangement joins TRBV28 to TRBJ2-7; TRBD1 might be the D (5 bases). V gave up 8 bases and J gave up 7 bases, with 15 bases separating them. Germline V CDR1 and CDR2: MDHEN, SYDVKM. The CDR3 extends over 12 amino acids. The CDR3 sequence is CASADSRWEQYF. The CDR3 DNA is TGTGCCAGCGCCGACAGCCGGTGGGAGCAGTACTTC.

This clone was seen a handful of times. V usage is TRBV7-2 and J usage is TRBJ1-5; D remains ambiguous. V lost 1 base and J lost 3, with 10 bases in between. The germline gives CDR1 SGHTA, CDR2 FQGNSA. This CDR3 spans 15 amino acids. CDR3: CASSLGRWDNQPQHF. The DNA of the CDR3 is TGTGCCAGCAGCTTAGGGCGGTGGGACAATCAGCCCCAGCATTTT.

The V call is TRBV4-2, the J call TRBJ2-2; no clear D. This CDR3 has 16 amino acids. The V and J ends lost 1 base and 5 bases respectively, with 14 bases between them. CDR1 and CDR2 (germline): LGHNA, YNFKEQ. In DNA form, the CDR3 reads TGTGCCAGCAGCCAAGTAGACACCCCCAGAACCGGGGAGCTGTTTTTT. It yields the protein CASSQVDTPRTGELFF.

CDR3 protein: CASSPGQGALDTIYF. Written as DNA, the CDR3 is TGTGCCAGCAGCCCGGGACAGGGGGCTTTGGACACCATATATTTT. V usage is TRBV7-9 and J usage is TRBJ1-3; TRBD1 agrees at 12 bases. The CDR3 sequence is 15 residues long. Trimming cost V 5 bases and J 8 bases; bases outside gene matches: 7. In germline, CDR1 is SEHNR, CDR2 FQNEAQ (reference sequence).

This clone has more than one count but fewer than ten. The chain employs TRBV6-1 and TRBJ1-3; no definite D call. CDR3 size: 17 residues. Per the germline V gene, CDR1 is MNHNS and CDR2 is SASEGT. V dropped 2 bases and J dropped 0 bases, with 14 bases sitting between them. CDR3 loop: CASSELRGRFSGNTIYF. The CDR3 bases are TGTGCCAGCAGTGAACTTCGTGGGCGGTTCTCTGGAAACACCATATATTTT.

The chain is built from TRBV5-5 and TRBJ1-2, with 11 bases identical to TRBD1. Trimming took 5 bases from V and 8 from J; bases not matched to a gene: 8. This CDR3 contains 14 residues. Germline values: CDR1 SGHKS, CDR2 YYEKEE (reference sequence). The CDR3 region is CASRHPGTGGGYTF. In nucleotides, the CDR3 is TGTGCCAGCAGGCATCCGGGGACAGGGGGAGGCTACACCTTC.

The chain employs TRBV5-6 and TRBJ2-3; 8 positions agree with TRBD1. The CDR3 loop spans 16 amino acids. CDR1 and CDR2 from the germline V gene are SGHDT and YYEEEE. Germline trimming cut 3 bases from V and 2 bases from J; bases unmatched to any gene: 8. The CDR3 region is CASSWGRDRITDTQYF. The CDR3 DNA sequence: TGTGCCAGCAGCTGGGGTCGGGACAGGATCACAGATACGCAGTATTTT.

The rearrangement joins TRBV4-2 to TRBJ2-7; either TRBD1 or TRBD2 may fit D (5 bases each). CDR1 is LGHNA, CDR2 YNFKEQ, per germline. CDR3 length: 14 amino acids. V was trimmed by 1 base and J by 5 bases, leaving 12 bases between them. The DNA for the CDR3 is TGTGCCAGCAGCCAAGTCTACGGGGCTAACGAGCAGTACTTC. As protein: CASSQVYGANEQYF.

The rearrangement uses TRBV5-5 and TRBJ2-2, with 10 bases lining up with TRBD2. Germline values: CDR1 SGHKS, CDR2 YYEKEE (reference sequence). The CDR3 is made up of 15 amino acids. The trim removed 1 base at V and 3 bases at J, leaving 0 bases unmatched. The CDR3 sequence: CASSLLAGDTGELFF. In DNA, the CDR3 is TGTGCCAGCAGCTTGCTAGCGGGGGACACCGGGGAGCTGTTTTTT.

The chain combines TRBV5-1 with TRBJ2-1; no definite D call. With 0 bases removed from V and 4 bases from J, the gap between germline ends came to 8 bases. Germline V gene sequence: CDR1 SGHRS, CDR2 YFSETQ. CDR3 length: 14 residues. CDR3 amino acids: CASSLGLLYNEQFF. The CDR3 coding sequence is TGCGCCAGCAGCTTGGGACTCCTTTACAATGAGCAGTTCTTC. The complete variable domain, with remaining parts taken from reference TRBV5-1 and TRBJ2-1, reads KAGVTQTPRYLIKTRGQQVTLSCSPISGHRSVSWYQQTPGQGLQFLFEYFSETQRNKGNFPGRFSGRQFSNSRSEMNVSTLELGDSALYLCASSLGLLYNEQFFGPGTRLTVL.

V and J are TRBV14 and TRBJ2-3, with 11 positions matching TRBD2. Germline V CDR1 and CDR2: SGHDN, FVKESK. The J segment lost 5 bases and the V segment lost 3 bases, leaving 7 bases of the junction unmatched. The CDR3 extends over 16 amino acids. CDR3 amino acids: CASSQLSGRAGDTQYF. The CDR3 coding sequence is TGTGCCAGCAGCCAGCTTAGCGGGAGGGCCGGAGATACGCAGTATTTT.

The chain uses TRBV18 and TRBJ2-7; 10 bases map to TRBD1. J lost 3 bases, V lost 3 bases, and 8 bases had no gene match. This CDR3 region has 16 residues. Germline V gene data show CDR1 as KGHSH and CDR2 as LQKENI. The CDR3 coding sequence is TGTGCCAGCTCACCCACCTGGGACAGGGGAAACTACGAGCAGTACTTC. It translates to CASSPTWDRGNYEQYF. The variable domain in full, completed from reference TRBV18 and TRBJ2-7, reads NAGVMQNPRHLVRRRGQEARLRCSPMKGHSHVYWYRQLPEEGLKFMVYLQKENIIDESGMPKERFSAEFPKEGPSILRIQQVVRGDSAAYFCASSPTWDRGNYEQYFGPGTRLTVT.

The chain is built from TRBV5-1 and TRBJ1-3; D might be TRBD1 (6 bases). The ends were cut back, 5 bases at V and 1 base at J, with 16 bases in the middle. This CDR3 spans 16 amino acids. Germline CDR1 is SGHRS and CDR2 is YFSETQ. CDR3 nucleotides: TGCGCCAGCAGTTCTGGACAGATCATGTCTGGAAACACCATATATTTT. Protein sequence: CASSSGQIMSGNTIYF.

The chain recombines TRBV7-3 with TRBJ2-3; D remains unclear. Looked up from germline, CDR1 is SGHTA and CDR2 is FQGTGA. Trimming left V 4 bases short and J 4 bases short, with 9 bases between. The CDR3 runs to 13 residues. The CDR3, as DNA: TGTGCCAGCAGCTGGCTTGGGGCAGATACGCAGTATTTT. It codes for CASSWLGADTQYF.

The chain links TRBV7-2 to TRBJ1-2, with TRBD1 as a possible D gene (5 bases). The V end lost 3 bases, the J end lost 2 bases, and 10 bases lay between the germline ends. Germline CDR1 SGHTA, CDR2 FQGNSA. The length of the CDR3 is 14 residues. The CDR3 here is CASSLSEGNYGYTF. As DNA, the CDR3 is TGTGCCAGCAGCTTGAGCGAGGGGAACTATGGCTACACCTTC. The full variable domain, rest sourced from reference TRBV7-2 and TRBJ1-2, is GAGVSQSPSNKVTEKGKDVELRCDPISGHTALYWYRQSLGQGLEFLIYFQGNSAPDKSGLPSDRFSAERTGGSVSTLTIQRTQQEDSAVYLCASSLSEGNYGYTFGSGTRLTVV.

The chain joins TRBV28 to TRBJ2-7, with D perhaps TRBD1 or TRBD2 (5 bases each). The germline V gene encodes CDR1 MDHEN and CDR2 SYDVKM. V lost 6 bases and J lost 7, with 13 bases in between. The length of the CDR3 is 12 residues. The CDR3 sequence: CASSWDPREQYF. DNA for the CDR3: TGTGCCAGCAGCTGGGACCCGAGGGAGCAGTACTTC. Variable domain in full (rest from reference TRBV28 and TRBJ2-7): DVKVTQSSRYLVKRTGEKVFLECVQDMDHENMFWYRQDPGLGLRLIYFSYDVKMKEKGDIPEGYSVSREKKERFSLILESASTNQTSMYLCASSWDPREQYFGPGTRLTVT.

The chain combines TRBV4-2 with TRBJ2-7, with TRBD1 matching over 7 bases. The CDR3 has 18 residues. Germline V gene data show CDR1 as LGHNA and CDR2 as YNFKEQ. The junction had 13 bases not matched to a gene; V was cut back by 2 bases and J by 0 bases. CDR3 region: CASSQSPPGQSFSYEQYF. CDR3 DNA sequence: TGTGCCAGCAGCCAATCCCCCCCGGGACAGAGTTTCTCCTACGAGCAGTACTTC.

J is TRBJ2-2 and V is TRBV19, with D uncertain. The length of the CDR3 is 16 residues. V lost 3 bases to trimming and J lost 1 base, with 12 bases between them. CDR1 is LNHDA and CDR2 is SQIVND in the germline V gene (reference sequence). The CDR3: CASSMLTTLNTGELFF. DNA of the CDR3: TGTGCCAGTAGTATGCTCACTACCCTGAACACCGGGGAGCTGTTTTTT.

The J gene is TRBJ2-1, the V gene TRBV5-4, with 8 positions matching TRBD1. The CDR3 is made up of 15 amino acids. Looked up from germline, CDR1 is SGHNT and CDR2 is YYREEE (reference sequence). V dropped 2 bases and J dropped 6; count of bases not matched to a gene: 7. CDR3 loop: CASSFRTGILNEQFF. CDR3 in DNA: TGTGCCAGCAGCTTTCGGACAGGGATACTCAATGAGCAGTTCTTC.

This chain joins TRBV4-3 and TRBJ1-4, with D possibly being TRBD1 (6 bases). CDR1 and CDR2 from the germline V gene are LGHNA and YSLEER. Deletions cut 5 bases from V and 8 bases from J, with 21 bases between. CDR3 length: 16 amino acids. CDR3 region: CASSFFGGSIGEKLFF. Here the CDR3 DNA reads TGCGCCAGCAGCTTTTTTGGGGGCTCAATTGGAGAAAAACTGTTTTTT.

The chain employs TRBV27 and TRBJ1-4, with D maybe TRBD1 (6 bases). Germline CDR1 and CDR2: MNHEY and SMNVEV (reference sequence). This CDR3 contains 15 residues. V was trimmed by 5 bases and J by 5 bases, leaving 15 bases between them. The CDR3 coding sequence is TGTGCCAGCAGTGACCCGGGCCAGGGGAATGAAAAACTGTTTTTT. The encoded protein is CASSDPGQGNEKLFF.

This clone was observed a few times. The rearrangement joins TRBV7-8 to TRBJ1-3; TRBD1 aligns across 8 bases. Germline CDR1 and CDR2: SGHVS and FQNEAQ. The CDR3 has 16 amino acids. After removal of 3 bases from V and 0 bases from J, the junction contained 4 bases not matched to a gene. The CDR3 bases are TGTGCCAGCAGCTTCACCACAGGGGGCTCTGGAAACACCATATATTTT. Amino acid sequence: CASSFTTGGSGNTIYF.

The chain couples TRBV6-1 to TRBJ1-1; D remains unclear. The V and J ends lost 3 bases and 11 bases respectively, with 7 bases between them. The CDR3 length is 10 residues. Per the germline V gene, CDR1 is MNHNS and CDR2 is SASEGT. The CDR3 sequence is CASSDLRAFF. The DNA for the CDR3 is TGTGCCAGCAGTGACCTTCGGGCTTTCTTT.

J is TRBJ1-2 and V is TRBV6-1; possible D gene TRBD1, 6 bases. This CDR3 is built from 13 residues. Germline V gives CDR1 MNHNS, CDR2 SASEGT. The V end was cut by 1 base, the J end by 8 bases, with 11 bases between. The CDR3 reads CASSEEGQGGYTF. CDR3 coding DNA: TGTGCCAGCAGTGAAGAAGGGCAGGGGGGCTACACCTTC.

The gene calls are TRBV11-2 and TRBJ2-3, with D unclear. CDR3 length equals 15 residues. Germline V gives CDR1 SGHAT, CDR2 FQNNGV. The V end was cut by 5 bases, the J end by 2 bases, with 14 bases between. The CDR3 DNA is TGTGCCAGCAGCGCCACACCCCTCTTCACAGATACGCAGTATTTT. Translated, it gives CASSATPLFTDTQYF.

This sequence joins TRBV6-4 and TRBJ2-7; TRBD2 matches 13 bases. The CDR3 contains 17 residues. V was pared by 0 bases and J by 3 bases, with 5 bases of the junction left unmatched. Germline V CDR1 and CDR2: MRHNA, SNTAGT. The CDR3 protein is CASSDSPGTSGIYEQYF. In nucleotides, the CDR3 is TGTGCCAGCAGTGACTCCCCGGGGACTAGCGGGATCTACGAGCAGTACTTC.

This chain connects TRBV6-6 to TRBJ1-5; 9 bases fit TRBD1. The germline CDR1 and CDR2 sequences are MNHNY and SVGAGI (reference sequence). This CDR3 is built from 14 residues. V lost 6 bases and J lost 7; bases outside the gene matches: 7. The CDR3 DNA is TGTGCCAGCAGCTTTCTAGGGACAGGGCAGCCCCAGCATTTT. Encoded protein: CASSFLGTGQPQHF.

The V and J genes are TRBV7-2 and TRBJ1-6; 7 positions match TRBD1. V shed 5 bases and J 10 bases; nucleotides not matched to a gene: 11. Germline values: CDR1 SGHTA, CDR2 FQGNSA. The CDR3 spans 15 residues. CDR3 nucleotides: TGTGCCAGCAGCATCCAAGGGGGCTTGGGGTCACCCCTCCACTTT. It encodes CASSIQGGLGSPLHF.

The genes are TRBV19 and TRBJ1-2; D might be TRBD1 (5 bases). The CDR3 has 13 amino acids. The V gene lost 3 bases and the J gene lost 7 bases, with 12 bases spanning the gap. The germline gives CDR1 LNHDA, CDR2 SQIVND (reference sequence). In DNA form, the CDR3 reads TGTGCCAGTAGTATCAAAGGGGCTGGTGGCTACACCTTC. Protein sequence: CASSIKGAGGYTF.

This clone was detected once. The gene calls are TRBV18 and TRBJ2-5; 14 bases fit TRBD2. Trimming took 3 bases from V and 6 from J; bases not matched to a gene: 3. Germline V CDR1 and CDR2: KGHSH, LQKENI. The CDR3 runs to 15 residues. The CDR3 loop reads CASSPGTSGSKTQYF. DNA of the CDR3: TGTGCCAGCTCACCCGGGACTAGCGGGAGTAAGACCCAGTACTTC. Combining the CDR3 with reference TRBV18 and TRBJ2-5 gives the whole variable domain NAGVMQNPRHLVRRRGQEARLRCSPMKGHSHVYWYRQLPEEGLKFMVYLQKENIIDESGMPKERFSAEFPKEGPSILRIQQVVRGDSAAYFCASSPGTSGSKTQYFGPGTRLLVL.

CDR3 loop: CASSTRTSGGGEQYF. Here the CDR3 DNA reads TGTGCCAGCAGCACCCGGACTAGCGGGGGCGGCGAGCAGTACTTC. The gene calls are TRBV7-2 and TRBJ2-7; 13 bases are shared with TRBD2. With V trimmed by 5 bases and J by 6 bases, 7 bases remained unmatched. The germline CDR1 and CDR2 sequences are SGHTA and FQGNSA. The CDR3 covers 15 residues. Supplemented by reference TRBV7-2 and TRBJ2-7, the full variable domain reads GAGVSQSPSNKVTEKGKDVELRCDPISGHTALYWYRQSLGQGLEFLIYFQGNSAPDKSGLPSDRFSAERTGGSVSTLTIQRTQQEDSAVYLCASSTRTSGGGEQYFGPGTRLTVT.

The chain has TRBV4-2 and TRBJ1-6; D not resolved. The CDR3 has 16 residues. V was pared by 0 bases and J by 4 bases, with 10 bases between. Per germline, CDR1 LGHNA and CDR2 YNFKEQ. CDR3 protein: CASSQDLGGYNSPLHF. DNA of the CDR3: TGTGCCAGCAGCCAAGATCTTGGCGGGTATAATTCACCCCTCCACTTT.